These 3 T cell receptor beta chains were all obtained from the same sample, sequenced in a study of blood T cell repertoires in COVID-19. Repertoires were generated with immunoSEQ multiplex PCR, while TCRdb's copy carries only in-frame clones and drops some. The sample has more than 300,000 clones, approximately 87% seen once. Sample: PBMCs or T cells enriched from blood (not recorded which). Receptors originate from a man aged 40-49 years in a cohort exposed to, infected with or recovered from COVID-19 (not recorded which).

The genes are TRBV7-2 and TRBJ1-2; D call uncertain. The germline V gene has CDR1 SGHTA and CDR2 FQGNSA. V dropped 2 bases and J dropped 0 bases, with 7 bases sitting between them. CDR3 length: 14 amino acids. This CDR3 reads CASSLYLANYGYTF. DNA of the CDR3: TGTGCCAGCAGCTTATATCTAGCTAACTATGGCTACACCTTC. The whole variable domain, filled in from reference TRBV7-2 and TRBJ1-2, reads GAGVSQSPSNKVTEKGKDVELRCDPISGHTALYWYRQSLGQGLEFLIYFQGNSAPDKSGLPSDRFSAERTGGSVSTLTIQRTQQEDSAVYLCASSLYLANYGYTFGSGTRLTVV.

This clone showed up just a few times. The rearrangement joins TRBV5-1 to TRBJ2-2; perhaps TRBD2 as D (6 bases). V lost 1 base, J lost 7 bases, and 20 bases lay in between. Germline V gives CDR1 SGHRS, CDR2 YFSETQ. The CDR3 length is 17 residues. The CDR3 sequence: CASSLYVSLGRSGELFF. In nucleotides, the CDR3 is TGCGCCAGCAGCTTGTACGTGTCCCTCGGGAGAAGCGGGGAGCTGTTTTTT.

V is TRBV28 and J is TRBJ2-6, with D unclear. The V end lost 1 base, the J end lost 0 bases, and 4 bases lay between the germline ends. CDR1 and CDR2 from the germline V gene are MDHEN and SYDVKM. The CDR3 contains 15 residues. CDR3 sequence reads: CASSLLSSGANVLTF. The DNA of the CDR3 is TGTGCCAGCAGTTTATTATCCTCTGGGGCCAACGTCCTGACTTTC.